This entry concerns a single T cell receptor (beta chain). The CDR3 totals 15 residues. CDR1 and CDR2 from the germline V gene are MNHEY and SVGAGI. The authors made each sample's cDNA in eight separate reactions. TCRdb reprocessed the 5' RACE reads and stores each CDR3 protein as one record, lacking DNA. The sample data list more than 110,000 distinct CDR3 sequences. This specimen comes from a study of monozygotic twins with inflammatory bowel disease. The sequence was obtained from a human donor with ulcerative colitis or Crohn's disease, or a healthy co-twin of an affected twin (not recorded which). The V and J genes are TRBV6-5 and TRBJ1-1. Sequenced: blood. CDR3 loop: CASSYPTGRDTEAFF.